This T cell receptor (beta chain) was captured by sequencing in a study of technical replicates of blood from several donors. This clone has only one observation. Data came from immunoSEQ multiplex PCR; TCRdb stores just in-frame clones and leaves some out. The table includes some 87,000 clones, 96% detected once. Germline V gene lookup returns CDR1 SNHLY and CDR2 FYNNEI. This CDR3 is built from 15 residues. Between the trimmed V and J ends, which lost 3 bases and 0 bases, there was a span of 9 bases. The receptor was derived from a human donor in good health. Sequencing used T cells isolated from PBMCs. The genes are TRBV2 and TRBJ1-5; D ambiguous. CDR3 sequence reads: CASSEETGSNQPQHF. For the CDR3, the DNA is TGTGCCAGCAGTGAGGAGACCGGTAGCAATCAGCCCCAGCATTTT.